This T cell receptor beta chain was captured by sequencing in a study of T cells in Graves' hyperthyroidism and ophthalmopathy. Study context: Peripheral blood was collected at initial diagnosis, before any treatment.

TCR beta CDR3 regions were amplified from RNA. First-round RT-PCR of the TCR CDR3 relied on the HTBI primer set. A single record per CDR3 protein comes from TCRdb applying MiXCR to the multiplex PCR reads. The table shows about 380,000 distinct CDR3 sequences, with more than 11% occurring only once. Subjects aged 18 to 65 presented with newly diagnosed hyperthyroidism of less than 2 months' duration. This clonotype was found many times. What it recognizes is unknown. With 6 bases clipped from V and 1 base from J, the junction kept 5 bases outside the gene matches. Germline V CDR1 and CDR2: SQVTM, ANQGSEA. This CDR3 is built from 13 residues. Study outcomes and limitations: Peripheral blood also featured most of the thyroid clonotypes expanded above 0.001.

The sample taken for sequencing was blood. This chain joins TRBV29-1 and TRBJ2-5, with TRBD2 matching 7 bases. This receptor was taken from a woman aged 60-70 years with Graves' hyperthyroidism. CDR3 in amino acids: CSVPTSAQETQYF. CDR3 DNA: TGCAGCGTACCAACTAGCGCCCAAGAGACCCAGTACTTC.